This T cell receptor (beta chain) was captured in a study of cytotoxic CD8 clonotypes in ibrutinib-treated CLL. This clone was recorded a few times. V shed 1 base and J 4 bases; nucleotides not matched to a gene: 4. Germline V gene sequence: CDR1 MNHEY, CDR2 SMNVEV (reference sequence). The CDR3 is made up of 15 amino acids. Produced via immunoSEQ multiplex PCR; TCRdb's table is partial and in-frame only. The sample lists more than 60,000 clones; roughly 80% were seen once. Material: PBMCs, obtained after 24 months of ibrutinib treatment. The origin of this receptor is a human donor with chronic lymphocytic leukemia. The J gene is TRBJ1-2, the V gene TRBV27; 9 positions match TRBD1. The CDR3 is CASSLLGQGGYGYTF. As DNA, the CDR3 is TGTGCCAGCAGTTTATTGGGACAGGGAGGCTATGGCTACACCTTC.